This is a list of T cell receptor beta chains from one sample in a study of shared clonotypes between healthy human individuals. TCRdb's copy holds only in-frame clones and misses some; the assay was immunoSEQ multiplex PCR. The sample contains more than 400,000 clones, approximately 95% of which appear only once. Material: naive CD4+ T cells sorted from blood. The receptors originated from a woman in her twenties or thirties in good health. CDR3s include the opening cysteine and the closing phenylalanine or tryptophan.

V: TRBV7-9
CDR3: CASSFTASGSALQETQYF

V: TRBV28
CDR3: CASSSSAGSSYEQYF

V: TRBV5-1
CDR3: CASSLTSGRVDTQYF

V: TRBV11-2
CDR3: CASTPTRGISYEQYF

V: TRBV7-9
CDR3: CASSSRLADYTGELFF

V: TRBV28
CDR3: CASSSAAGGPVEAFF

V: TRBV28
CDR3: CASRKGGTSSYEQYF

V: TRBV7-8
CDR3: CASSLASRSGKVEQFF

V: TRBV5-6
CDR3: CASSPLAGTSGEQFF

V: TRBV7-2
CDR3: CASSWDRLGQYF

V: TRBV15
CDR3: CATSRGTSGLPYEQYF

V: TRBV19
CDR3: CASSIVQGDYGYTF

V: TRBV6-5
CDR3: CASSFRDTLLSYEQYF

V: TRBV6-6
CDR3: CASTPGTAPAKNIQYF

V: TRBV6-6
CDR3: CASSRPLSGRAGEQYF

V: TRBV19
CDR3: CASSMGQGGEKLFF

V: TRBV11-2
CDR3: CASSYARFRGRSLYNEQFF